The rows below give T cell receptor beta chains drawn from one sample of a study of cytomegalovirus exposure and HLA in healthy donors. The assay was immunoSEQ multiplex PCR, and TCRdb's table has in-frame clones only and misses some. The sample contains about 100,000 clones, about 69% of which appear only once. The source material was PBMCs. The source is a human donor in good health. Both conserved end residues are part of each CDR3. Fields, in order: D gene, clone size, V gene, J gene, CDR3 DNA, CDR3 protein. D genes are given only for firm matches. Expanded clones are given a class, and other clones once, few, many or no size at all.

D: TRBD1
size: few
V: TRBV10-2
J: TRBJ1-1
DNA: TGCGCCAGCAGTGGACAGGGGGTCACTGAAGCTTTCTTT
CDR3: CASSGQGVTEAFF

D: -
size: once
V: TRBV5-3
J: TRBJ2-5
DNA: TGTGCCAGAAGCTATTTTTCCGGCGGGGATCCGTGCCGCCAAGAGACCCAGTACTTC
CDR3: CARSYFSGGDPCRQETQYF

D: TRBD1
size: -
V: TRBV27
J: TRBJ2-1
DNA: TGTGCCAGCAGTTTCTTGGGACAGGGTTGGACTGAGCAGTTCTTC
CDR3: CASSFLGQGWTEQFF

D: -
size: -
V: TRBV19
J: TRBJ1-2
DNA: TGTGCCAGTAGTATTTCAACAGGAAACTATGGCTACACCTTC
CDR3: CASSISTGNYGYTF

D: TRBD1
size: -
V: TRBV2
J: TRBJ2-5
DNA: TGTGCCAGCAGTGAAGTTGAGAAGGGGGCCCTTCAAGAGACCCAGTACTTC
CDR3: CASSEVEKGALQETQYF

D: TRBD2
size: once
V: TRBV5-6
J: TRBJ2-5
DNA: TGTGCCAGCACCCTACTAGCGGGAGGACGAGAGACCCAGTACTTC
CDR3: CASTLLAGGRETQYF

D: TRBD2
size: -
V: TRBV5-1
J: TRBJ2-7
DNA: TGCGCCAGCAGCACGTCTAGCGGGAGCTACGAGCAGTACTTC
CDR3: CASSTSSGSYEQYF

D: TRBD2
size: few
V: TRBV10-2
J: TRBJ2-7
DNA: TGCGCCAGCAGTCCAAATAGCGGGAGTATTTACGAGCAGTACTTC
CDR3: CASSPNSGSIYEQYF

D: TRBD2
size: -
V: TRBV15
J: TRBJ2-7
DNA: TGTGCCACCAGCAGGGTTCCCGGAGGACTAGCGGCCTACGAGCAGTACTTC
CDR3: CATSRVPGGLAAYEQYF

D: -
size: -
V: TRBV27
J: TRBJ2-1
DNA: TGTGCCAGCAGTGGAACAGGCTATGAGCAGTTCTTC
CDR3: CASSGTGYEQFF

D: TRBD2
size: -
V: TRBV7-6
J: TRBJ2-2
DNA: TGTGCCAGCAGCTTAGTAGGGCGTCCGGGGGGTAACACCGGGGAGCTGTTTTTT
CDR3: CASSLVGRPGGNTGELFF